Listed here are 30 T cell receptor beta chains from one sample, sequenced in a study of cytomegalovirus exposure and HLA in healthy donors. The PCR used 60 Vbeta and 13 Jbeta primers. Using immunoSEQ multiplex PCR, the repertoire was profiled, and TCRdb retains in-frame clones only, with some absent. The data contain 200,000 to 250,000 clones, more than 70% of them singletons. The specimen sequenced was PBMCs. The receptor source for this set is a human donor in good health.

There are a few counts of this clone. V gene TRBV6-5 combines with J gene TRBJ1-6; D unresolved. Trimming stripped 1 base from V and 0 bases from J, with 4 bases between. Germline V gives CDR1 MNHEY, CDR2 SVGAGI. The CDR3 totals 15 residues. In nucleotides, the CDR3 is TGTGCCAGCAGTTACTTGAGCTCCTATAATTCACCCCTCCACTTT. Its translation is CASSYLSSYNSPLHF.

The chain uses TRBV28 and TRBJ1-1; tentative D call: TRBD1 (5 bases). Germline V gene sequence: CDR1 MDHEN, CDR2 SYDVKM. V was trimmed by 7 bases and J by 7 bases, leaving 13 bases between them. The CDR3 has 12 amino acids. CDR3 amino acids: CASTPWQGEAFF. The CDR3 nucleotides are TGTGCCAGCACCCCCTGGCAGGGTGAAGCTTTCTTT.

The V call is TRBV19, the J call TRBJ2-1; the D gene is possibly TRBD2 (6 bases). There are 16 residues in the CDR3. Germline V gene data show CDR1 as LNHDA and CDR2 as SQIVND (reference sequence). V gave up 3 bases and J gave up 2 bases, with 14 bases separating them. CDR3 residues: CASSIIAATTYNEQFF. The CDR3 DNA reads TGTGCCAGTAGTATCATAGCGGCGACAACCTACAATGAGCAGTTCTTC.

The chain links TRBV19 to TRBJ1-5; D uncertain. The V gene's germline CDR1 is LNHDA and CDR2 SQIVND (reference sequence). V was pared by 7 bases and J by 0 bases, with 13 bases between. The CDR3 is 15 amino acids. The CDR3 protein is CASNQARVSNQPQHF. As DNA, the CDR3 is TGTGCCAGTAATCAAGCGAGGGTTAGCAATCAGCCCCAGCATTTT.

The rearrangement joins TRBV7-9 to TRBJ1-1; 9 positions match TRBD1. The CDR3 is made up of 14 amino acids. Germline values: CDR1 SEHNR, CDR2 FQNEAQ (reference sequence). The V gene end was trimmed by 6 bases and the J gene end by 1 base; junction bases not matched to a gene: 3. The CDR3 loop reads CASSPQGANTEAFF. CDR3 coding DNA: TGTGCCAGCAGTCCACAGGGGGCGAACACTGAAGCTTTCTTT.

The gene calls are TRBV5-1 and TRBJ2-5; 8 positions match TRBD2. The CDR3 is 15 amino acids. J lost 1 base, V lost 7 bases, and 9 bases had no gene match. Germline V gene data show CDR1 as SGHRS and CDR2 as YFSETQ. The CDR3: CASVGAGATQETQYF. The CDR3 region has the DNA TGCGCCAGCGTCGGAGCGGGGGCAACCCAAGAGACCCAGTACTTC.

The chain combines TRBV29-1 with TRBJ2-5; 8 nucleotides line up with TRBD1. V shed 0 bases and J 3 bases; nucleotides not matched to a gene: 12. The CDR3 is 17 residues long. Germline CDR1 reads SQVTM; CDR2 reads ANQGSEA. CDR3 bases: TGCAGCGTTGAAGATACCTTAATAGGGACAGGAGAAGAGACCCAGTACTTC. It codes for CSVEDTLIGTGEETQYF.

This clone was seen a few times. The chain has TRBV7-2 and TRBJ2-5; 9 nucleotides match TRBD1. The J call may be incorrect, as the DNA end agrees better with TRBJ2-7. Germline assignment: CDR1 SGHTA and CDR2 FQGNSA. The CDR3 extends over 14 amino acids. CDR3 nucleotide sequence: TGTGCCAGCAGCGGGGGACAGGGTGTCTACGAGCAGTACTTC. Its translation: CASSGGQGVYEQYF.

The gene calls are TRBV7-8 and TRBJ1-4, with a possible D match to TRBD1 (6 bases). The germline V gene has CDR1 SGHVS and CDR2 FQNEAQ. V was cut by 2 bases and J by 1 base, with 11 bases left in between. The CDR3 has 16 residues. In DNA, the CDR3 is TGTGCCAGCAGCTTACTCTGGGGACAAACTAATGAAAAACTGTTTTTT. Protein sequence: CASSLLWGQTNEKLFF.

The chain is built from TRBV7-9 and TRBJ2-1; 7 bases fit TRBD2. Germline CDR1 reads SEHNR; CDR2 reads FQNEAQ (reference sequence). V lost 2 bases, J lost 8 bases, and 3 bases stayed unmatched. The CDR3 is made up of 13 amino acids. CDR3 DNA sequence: TGTGCCAGCAGCTTATACGCGGGGGATGAGCAGTTCTTC. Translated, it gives CASSLYAGDEQFF.

CDR3 amino acids: CASSQLAGGGYEQYF. The DNA for the CDR3 is TGTGCCAGCAGCCAACTAGCGGGAGGTGGCTACGAGCAGTACTTC. The rearrangement links TRBV6-1 to TRBJ2-7, with 12 bases identical to TRBD2. V lost 6 bases and J lost 3; bases outside the gene matches: 6. The length of the CDR3 is 15 residues. From germline, CDR1 is MNHNS and CDR2 SASEGT.

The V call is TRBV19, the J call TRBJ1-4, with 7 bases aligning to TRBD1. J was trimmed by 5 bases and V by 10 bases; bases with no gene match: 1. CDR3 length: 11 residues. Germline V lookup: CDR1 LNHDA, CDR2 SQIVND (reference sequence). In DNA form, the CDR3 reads TGTGCCACAGGGGGGAATGAAAAACTGTTTTTT. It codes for CATGGNEKLFF. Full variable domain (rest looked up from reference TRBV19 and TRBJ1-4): DGGITQSPKYLFRKEGQNVTLSCEQNLNHDAMYWYRQDPGQGLRLIYYSQIVNDFQKGDIAEGYSVSREKKESFPLTVTSAQKNPTAFYLCATGGNEKLFFGSGTQLSVL.

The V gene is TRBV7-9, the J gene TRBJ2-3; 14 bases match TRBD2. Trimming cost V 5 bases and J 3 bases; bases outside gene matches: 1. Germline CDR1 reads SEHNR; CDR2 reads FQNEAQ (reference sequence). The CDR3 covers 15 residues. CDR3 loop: CASSRTSGRTDTQYF. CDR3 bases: TGTGCCAGCAGCCGGACTAGCGGGAGGACAGATACGCAGTATTTT.

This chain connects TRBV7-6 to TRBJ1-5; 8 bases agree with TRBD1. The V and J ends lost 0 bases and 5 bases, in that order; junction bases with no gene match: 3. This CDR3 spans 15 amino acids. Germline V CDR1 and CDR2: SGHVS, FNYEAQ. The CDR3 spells CASSLAPTGDQPQHF. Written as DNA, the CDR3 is TGTGCCAGCAGCTTAGCGCCGACAGGGGATCAGCCCCAGCATTTT.

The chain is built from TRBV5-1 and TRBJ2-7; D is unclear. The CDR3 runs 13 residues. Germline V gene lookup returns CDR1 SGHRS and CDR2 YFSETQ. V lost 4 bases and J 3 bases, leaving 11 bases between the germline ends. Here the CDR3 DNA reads TGCGCCAGCAGCGAGGCCCCGAACTACGAGCAGTACTTC. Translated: CASSEAPNYEQYF.

This chain's CDR3 is CASSERPAEELIGYTF. The DNA of the CDR3 is TGTGCCAGCAGTGAGAGGCCCGCCGAGGAGCTCATCGGCTACACCTTC. The chain employs TRBV6-8 and TRBJ1-2; D not certain. Trimming left V 5 bases short and J 8 bases short, with 24 bases between. The CDR3 sequence is 16 residues long. Germline loops: CDR1 MNHGY, CDR2 SAAAGT.

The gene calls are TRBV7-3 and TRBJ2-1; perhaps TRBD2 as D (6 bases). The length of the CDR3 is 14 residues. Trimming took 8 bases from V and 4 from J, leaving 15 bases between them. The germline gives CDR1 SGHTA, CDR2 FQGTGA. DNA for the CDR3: TGTGCCAGCGGGGCCCCCGGGGGATACAATGAGCAGTTCTTC. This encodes CASGAPGGYNEQFF.

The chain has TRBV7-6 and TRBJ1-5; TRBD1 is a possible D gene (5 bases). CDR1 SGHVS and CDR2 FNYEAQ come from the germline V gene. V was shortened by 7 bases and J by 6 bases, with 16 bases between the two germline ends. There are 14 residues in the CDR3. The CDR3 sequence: CASTKGGAGQPQHF. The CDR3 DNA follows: TGTGCCAGCACCAAAGGAGGGGCCGGTCAGCCCCAGCATTTT.

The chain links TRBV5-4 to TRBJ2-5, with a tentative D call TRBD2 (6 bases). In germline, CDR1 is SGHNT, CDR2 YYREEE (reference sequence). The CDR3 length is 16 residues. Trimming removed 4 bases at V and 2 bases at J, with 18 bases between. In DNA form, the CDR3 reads TGTGCCAGCAGCACAAGACAAGGAGGGGTACAAGAGACCCAGTACTTC. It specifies CASSTRQGGVQETQYF.

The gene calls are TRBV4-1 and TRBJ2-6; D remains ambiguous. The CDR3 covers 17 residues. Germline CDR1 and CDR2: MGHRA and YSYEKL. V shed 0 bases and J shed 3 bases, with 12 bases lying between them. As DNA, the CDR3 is TGCGCCAGCAGCCAAGAGCCGGTTAGAGGTGGGGCCAACGTCCTGACTTTC. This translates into CASSQEPVRGGANVLTF.

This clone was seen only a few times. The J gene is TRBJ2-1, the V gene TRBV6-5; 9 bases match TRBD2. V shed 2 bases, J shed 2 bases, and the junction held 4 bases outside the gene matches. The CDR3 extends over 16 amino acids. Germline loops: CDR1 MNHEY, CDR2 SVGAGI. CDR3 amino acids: CASSYVGGRAYNEQFF. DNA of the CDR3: TGTGCCAGCAGTTACGTCGGCGGGAGGGCCTACAATGAGCAGTTCTTC.

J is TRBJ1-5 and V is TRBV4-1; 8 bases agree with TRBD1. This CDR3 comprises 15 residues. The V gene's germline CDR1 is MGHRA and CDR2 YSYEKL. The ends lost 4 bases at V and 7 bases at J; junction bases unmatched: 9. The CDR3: CASSLLDRVGQPQHF. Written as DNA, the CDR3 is TGCGCCAGCAGCCTCCTGGACAGGGTAGGCCAGCCCCAGCATTTT.

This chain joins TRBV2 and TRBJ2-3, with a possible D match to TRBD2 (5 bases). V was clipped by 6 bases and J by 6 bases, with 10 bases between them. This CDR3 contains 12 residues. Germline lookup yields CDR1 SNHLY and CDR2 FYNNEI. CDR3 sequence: CASRRGSDTQYF. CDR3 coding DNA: TGTGCCAGCAGGAGAGGGAGTGATACGCAGTATTTT.

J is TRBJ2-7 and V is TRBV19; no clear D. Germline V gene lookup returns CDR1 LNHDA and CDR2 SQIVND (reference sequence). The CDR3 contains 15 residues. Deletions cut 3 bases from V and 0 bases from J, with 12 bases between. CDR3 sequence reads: CASSIQSTRSYEQYF. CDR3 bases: TGTGCCAGTAGTATTCAAAGCACCCGCTCCTACGAGCAGTACTTC.

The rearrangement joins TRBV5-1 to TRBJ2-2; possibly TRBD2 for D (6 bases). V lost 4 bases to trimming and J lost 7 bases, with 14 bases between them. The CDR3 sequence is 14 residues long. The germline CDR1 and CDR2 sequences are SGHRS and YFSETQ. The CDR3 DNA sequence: TGCGCCAGCAGCCCGGGACTGCGAGTCGGGGAGCTGTTTTTT. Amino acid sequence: CASSPGLRVGELFF.

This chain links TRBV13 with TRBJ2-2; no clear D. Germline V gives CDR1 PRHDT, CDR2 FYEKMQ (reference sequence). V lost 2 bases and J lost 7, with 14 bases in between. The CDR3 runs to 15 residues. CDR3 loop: CASSLILELNGELFF. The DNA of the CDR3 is TGTGCCAGCAGCTTAATCCTGGAGTTAAACGGGGAGCTGTTTTTT.

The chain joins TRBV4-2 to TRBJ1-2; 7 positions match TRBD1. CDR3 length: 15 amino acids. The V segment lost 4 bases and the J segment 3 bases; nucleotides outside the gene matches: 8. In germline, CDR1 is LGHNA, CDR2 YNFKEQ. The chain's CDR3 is CASSLTDRDHYGYTF. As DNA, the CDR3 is TGTGCCAGCAGCCTTACTGACAGGGACCACTATGGCTACACCTTC.

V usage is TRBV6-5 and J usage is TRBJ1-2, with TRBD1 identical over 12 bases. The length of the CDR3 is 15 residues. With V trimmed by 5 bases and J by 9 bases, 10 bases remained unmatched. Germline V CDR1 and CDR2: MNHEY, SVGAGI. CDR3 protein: CASSPGTGGRGRYTF. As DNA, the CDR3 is TGTGCCAGCAGTCCTGGGACAGGGGGCCGCGGACGCTACACCTTC.

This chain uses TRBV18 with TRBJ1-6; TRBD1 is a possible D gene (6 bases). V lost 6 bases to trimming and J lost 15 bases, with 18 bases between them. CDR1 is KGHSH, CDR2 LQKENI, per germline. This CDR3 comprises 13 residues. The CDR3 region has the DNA TGTGCCAGCTCCTCAGAAACGTCGACAGGCCTCCACTTT. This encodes CASSSETSTGLHF. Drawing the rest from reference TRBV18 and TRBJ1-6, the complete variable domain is NAGVMQNPRHLVRRRGQEARLRCSPMKGHSHVYWYRQLPEEGLKFMVYLQKENIIDESGMPKERFSAEFPKEGPSILRIQQVVRGDSAAYFCASSSETSTGLHFGNGTRLTVT.

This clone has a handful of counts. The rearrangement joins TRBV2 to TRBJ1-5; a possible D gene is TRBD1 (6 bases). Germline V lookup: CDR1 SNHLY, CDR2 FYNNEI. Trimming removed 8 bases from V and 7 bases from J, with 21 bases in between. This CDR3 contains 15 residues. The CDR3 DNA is TGTGCCAGCGGGCAGGGGCCCGTACTAGGGCAGCCCCAGCATTTT. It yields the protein CASGQGPVLGQPQHF.